This T cell receptor (beta chain) was captured by sequencing in a study of a mutant IDH1 vaccine in newly diagnosed glioma. Study in general: The treated group averaged approximately 38 years old and was about 60% male, approximately 38% female. The therapy given earlier, which was standard therapy, consisted of radiotherapy, temozolomide, or both, and most of the patients received both. Study results and limitations: A vaccine-induced immune response developed in more than 85% of the patients.

TCRdb's copy holds only in-frame clones and misses some; the assay was immunoSEQ multiplex PCR. The sample yields about 68,000 clones, approximately 85% seen once. Regarding time point: baseline, week 1 (first vaccination visit). Treatment of the sample: pre-vaccination baseline after standard-of-care therapy. The donors' diagnosis was new WHO grade 3 or 4 astrocytoma that was IDH1-mutant and ATRX-lost. A single count supports this clone. What it binds is not known. The germline V gene has CDR1 MNHEY and CDR2 SMNVEV (reference sequence). J gave up 10 bases and V 6 bases, and 6 bases lay outside the gene matches. CDR3 size: 14 residues.

The clonotype was recovered from a man between 45 and 60 years old with glioma. The source was PBMCs, collected from a glioma patient treated with radiotherapy, temozolomide or both. The rearrangement joins TRBV27 to TRBJ2-1, with 13 positions matching TRBD2. The DNA of the CDR3 is TGTGCCAGCAGGGGACTAGCGGGGAGTCGCGAGCAGTTCTTC. This sequence encodes CASRGLAGSREQFF.